What follows are 6 T cell receptor beta chains derived from one specimen sequenced in a study of neurological immune-mediated disorders. As to time point: technical triplicate 3. TCRdb called the 5' RACE reads again in MiXCR, with one record for every CDR3 protein. The top ten clones hold 4% to 5% of a sample with around 30,000 distinct CDR3 sequences, about 15% of them seen once. Material for sequencing was CD4+ T cells from blood. The origin of the receptors is a female donor with HTLV-1-associated myelopathy (HAM/TSP).

At least ten counts were recorded for this clonotype. V usage is TRBV20-1 and J usage is TRBJ2-3; D is uncertain. The ends were cut back, 1 base at V and 0 bases at J, with 11 bases in the middle. The germline V gene encodes CDR1 DFQATT and CDR2 SNEGSKA (reference sequence). This CDR3 has 15 amino acids. This CDR3 reads CSARALPESTDTQYF. Here the CDR3 DNA reads TGCAGTGCTAGAGCCCTCCCCGAGAGCACAGATACGCAGTATTTT.

This clonotype appeared many times. The V call is TRBV28, the J call TRBJ2-7; the D is unclear. CDR3 length equals 12 residues. CDR1 and CDR2 (germline): MDHEN, SYDVKM. V lost 2 bases, J lost 7 bases, and 9 bases lay in between. CDR3 region: CASSLQAWEQYF. In DNA, the CDR3 is TGTGCCAGCAGTTTACAAGCTTGGGAGCAGTACTTC.

Ten or more counts support this clonotype. The rearrangement joins TRBV3-1 to TRBJ1-5; possible D gene TRBD1, 5 bases. Germline loops: CDR1 LGHDT, CDR2 YNNKEL (reference sequence). The CDR3 covers 14 residues. Trimming stripped 3 bases from V and 4 bases from J, with 10 bases between. The chain's CDR3 is CASSQGVTNQPQHF. CDR3 DNA: TGTGCCAGCAGCCAGGGGGTGACGAATCAGCCCCAGCATTTT.

This chain uses TRBV3-1 with TRBJ2-7; D is tentatively TRBD1 or TRBD2 (7 bases each). Germline CDR1 reads LGHDT; CDR2 reads YNNKEL (reference sequence). V was pared by 7 bases and J by 0 bases, with 16 bases between. The CDR3 consists of 15 residues. The CDR3 nucleotides read TGTGCCAGCACCCCAGGGGGGGGGCTCTCCTACGAGCAGTACTTC. It translates to CASTPGGGLSYEQYF.

This clonotype was picked up many times. Written as DNA, the CDR3 is TGTGCCAGCAGCCGCACAGGGTTGGATGAGCAGTTCTTC. Protein sequence: CASSRTGLDEQFF. The chain has TRBV6-6 and TRBJ2-1; TRBD1 might be the D (6 bases). The CDR3 spans 13 residues. Germline-derived CDR1 and CDR2 are MNHNY and SVGAGI (reference sequence). The germline V and J ends were trimmed by 6 bases and 8 bases, with 14 bases remaining between them.

This clonotype was seen repeatedly, ten times or more. CDR3 DNA sequence: TGTGCCAGCAGCTTAGCGGGGGTCACTGCCTACGAGCAGTACTTC. Its protein product is CASSLAGVTAYEQYF. The chain uses TRBV7-9 and TRBJ2-7; TRBD1 or TRBD2 may be the D gene (5 bases each). The V end was cut by 0 bases, the J end by 2 bases, with 11 bases between. CDR3 length: 15 amino acids. The germline gives CDR1 SEHNR, CDR2 FQNEAQ (reference sequence).